The present entry profiles one T cell receptor beta chain with its context. The sample belongs to a study of CD8 T cells in Susac syndrome. Study at large: Patients with Susac syndrome had blood drawn and were at that point therapy-naive, on corticosteroids, or on intravenous immunoglobulin alone.

Random hexamers were used to reverse transcribe the RNA input (roughly 0.5 to 1 ug). TCR beta CDR3 was amplified by immunoSEQ multiplex PCR. This amplification extended across 54 Vbeta and 13 Jbeta segments. Each CDR3 protein is one row after TCRdb ran MiXCR on the immunoSEQ multiplex PCR reads. The table records around 170,000 distinct CDR3 sequences, roughly 95% of them present only once. Sequencing targeted TCR beta in blood CD8+ and CD4+ T cells. The CDR3 totals 15 residues. CDR1 is SQVTM, CDR2 ANQGSEA, per germline. V was shortened by 4 bases and J by 0 bases, with 13 bases between the two germline ends.

The chain carries TRBV29-1 and TRBJ1-5; the D gene is possibly TRBD1 (6 bases). This clonotype was sampled from a human donor with Susac syndrome. Material for sequencing was CD4+ T cells from PBMCs. CDR3 in DNA: TGCAGCGTTGGGGGGGGCGGAGGTAGCAATCAGCCCCAGCATTTT. Encoded protein: CSVGGGGGSNQPQHF.